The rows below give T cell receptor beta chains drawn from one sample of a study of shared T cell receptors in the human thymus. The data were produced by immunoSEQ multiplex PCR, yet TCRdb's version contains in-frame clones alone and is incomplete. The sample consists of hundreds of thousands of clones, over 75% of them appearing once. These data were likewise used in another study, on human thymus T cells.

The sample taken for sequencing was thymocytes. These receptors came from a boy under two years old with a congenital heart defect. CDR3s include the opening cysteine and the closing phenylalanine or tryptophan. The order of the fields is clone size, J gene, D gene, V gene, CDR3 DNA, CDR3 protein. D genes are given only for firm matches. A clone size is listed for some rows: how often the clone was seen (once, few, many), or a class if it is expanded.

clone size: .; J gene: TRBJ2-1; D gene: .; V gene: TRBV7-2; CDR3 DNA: TGTGCCAGCAGTCCTCCTGTAGGGGCGAGTGGGGAGCAGTTCTTC; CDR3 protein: CASSPPVGASGEQFF
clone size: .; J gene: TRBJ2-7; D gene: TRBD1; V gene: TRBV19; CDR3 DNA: TGTGCCAGTAGTCAAGTCGGGACAGGGTTTTGGGACGAGCAGTACTTC; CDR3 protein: CASSQVGTGFWDEQYF
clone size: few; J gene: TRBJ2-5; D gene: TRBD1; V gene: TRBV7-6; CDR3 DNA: TGTGCCAGCAGCTTAGTAGGGACAGGGGGGGAGACCCAGTACTTC; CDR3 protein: CASSLVGTGGETQYF
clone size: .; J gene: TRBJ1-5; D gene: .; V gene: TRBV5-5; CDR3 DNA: TGTGCCAGCAGCTTGCGGTCTGACATTAAGCCCCAGCATTTT; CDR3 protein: CASSLRSDIKPQHF
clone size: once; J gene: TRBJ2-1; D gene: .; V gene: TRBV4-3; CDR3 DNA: TGCGCCAGCAGCCAAGAAAACAGCAGAAGACACAATGAGCAGTTCTTC; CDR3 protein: CASSQENSRRHNEQFF
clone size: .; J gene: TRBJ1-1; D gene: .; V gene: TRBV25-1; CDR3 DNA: TGTGCCTGCGGCGGGAGCGGCACTGAAGCTTTCTTT; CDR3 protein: CACGGSGTEAFF
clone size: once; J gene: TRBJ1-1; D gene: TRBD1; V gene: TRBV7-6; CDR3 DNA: TGTGCCAGCAGCTCACTTCAGGGGGACAGGGGGCATCGCACTGAAGCTTTCTTT; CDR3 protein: CASSSLQGDRGHRTEAFF
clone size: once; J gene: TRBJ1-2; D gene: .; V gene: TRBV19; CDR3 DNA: TGTGCCAGTAGGAGACAGATTAACTATGGCTACACCTTC; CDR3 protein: CASRRQINYGYTF
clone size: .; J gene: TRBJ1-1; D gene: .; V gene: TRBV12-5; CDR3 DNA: TGTGCTAGTGGCCCAACCAGCGGGGGATCCACTGAAGCTTTCTTT; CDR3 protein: CASGPTSGGSTEAFF
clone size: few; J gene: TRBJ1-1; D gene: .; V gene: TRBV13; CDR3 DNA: TGTGCCAGCAGCTTAGACAGGGACACTGAAGCTTTCTTT; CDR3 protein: CASSLDRDTEAFF
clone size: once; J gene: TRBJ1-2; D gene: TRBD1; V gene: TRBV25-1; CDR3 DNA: TGTGCCAGCAGTGACCGGGACAGGGGAACGGATGGCTACACCTTC; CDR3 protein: CASSDRDRGTDGYTF
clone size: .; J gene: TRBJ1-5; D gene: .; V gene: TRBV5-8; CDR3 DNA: TGTGCCAGCAGCGTTCCCCCGACGGGAATCCCCCAGCCCCAGCATTTT; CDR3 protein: CASSVPPTGIPQPQHF
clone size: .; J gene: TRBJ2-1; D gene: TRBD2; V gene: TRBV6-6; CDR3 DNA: TGTGCCAGCAGTTACGCTAGCGGCTACAATGAGCAGTTCTTC; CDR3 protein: CASSYASGYNEQFF
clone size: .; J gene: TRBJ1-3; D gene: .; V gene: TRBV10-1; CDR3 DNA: TGCGCCAGCAGTGAGCCCAACGCCTCCGACTTCTCTGGAAACACCATATATTTT; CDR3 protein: CASSEPNASDFSGNTIYF
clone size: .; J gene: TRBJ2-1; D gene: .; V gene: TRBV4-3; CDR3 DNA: TGCGCCAGCAGCCAAGTCAGGAAGTACAATGAGCAGTTCTTC; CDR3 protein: CASSQVRKYNEQFF
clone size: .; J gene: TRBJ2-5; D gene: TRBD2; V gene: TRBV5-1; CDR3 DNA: TGCGCCAGCAGCTCCGGACTAGCGGGGAAGACCCAGTACTTC; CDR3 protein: CASSSGLAGKTQYF
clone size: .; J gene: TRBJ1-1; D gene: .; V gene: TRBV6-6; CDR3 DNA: TGTGCCAGCAGCAAATTTCAGGGGATGAACACTGAAGCTTTCTTT; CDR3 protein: CASSKFQGMNTEAFF
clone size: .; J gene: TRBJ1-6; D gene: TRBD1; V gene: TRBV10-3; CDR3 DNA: TGTGCCATCTCCGGGACAGGGAATTCACCCCTCCACTTT; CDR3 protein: CAISGTGNSPLHF
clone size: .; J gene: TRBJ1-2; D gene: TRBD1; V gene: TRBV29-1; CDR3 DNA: TGCAGCGGGTTGACAGGGGAATATGGCTACACCTTC; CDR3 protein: CSGLTGEYGYTF
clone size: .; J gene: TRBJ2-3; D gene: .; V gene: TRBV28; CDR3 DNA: TGTGCCACCGTAGAGGAGAGGGTCGGAGATACGCAGTATTTT; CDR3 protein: CATVEERVGDTQYF
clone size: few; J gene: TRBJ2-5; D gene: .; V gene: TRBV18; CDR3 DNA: TGTGCCAGCTCACCACCTTATATGGAGACCCAGTACTTC; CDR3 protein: CASSPPYMETQYF
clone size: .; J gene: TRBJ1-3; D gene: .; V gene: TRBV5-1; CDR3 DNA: TGCGCCAGCAGCGCTGGGCTTGGAAACACCATATATTTT; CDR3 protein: CASSAGLGNTIYF
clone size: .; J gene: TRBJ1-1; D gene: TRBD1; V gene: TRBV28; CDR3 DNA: TGTGCCAGCAGTTTATGGAGGGGGCGCACTGAAGCTTTCTTT; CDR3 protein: CASSLWRGRTEAFF
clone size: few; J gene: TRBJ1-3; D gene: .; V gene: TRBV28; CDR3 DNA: TGTGCCACCGCGACAGGTAACTCTGGAAACACCATATATTTT; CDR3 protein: CATATGNSGNTIYF
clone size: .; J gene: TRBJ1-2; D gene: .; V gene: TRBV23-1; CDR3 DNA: TGCGCCAGCAGTCCGTTGTATGGCTACACCTTC; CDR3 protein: CASSPLYGYTF
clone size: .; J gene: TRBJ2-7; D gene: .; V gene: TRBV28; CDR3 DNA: TGTGCCAGCAGCAAACTCCAGGGTTGCGAGCAGTACTTC; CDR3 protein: CASSKLQGCEQYF
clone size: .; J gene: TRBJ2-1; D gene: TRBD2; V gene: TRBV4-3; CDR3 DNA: TGCGCCAGCAGCCAAGATTGGCACGAGGGACTAGCGGGATCGAGCTCCTACAATGAGCAGTTCTTC; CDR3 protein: CASSQDWHEGLAGSSSYNEQFF
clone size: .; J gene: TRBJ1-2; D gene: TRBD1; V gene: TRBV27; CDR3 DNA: TGTGCCAGCAGTTCCCGGGGACAGACTAACTATGGCTACACCTTC; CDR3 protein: CASSSRGQTNYGYTF
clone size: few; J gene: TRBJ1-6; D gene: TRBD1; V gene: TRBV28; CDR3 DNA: TGTGCCAGCAGTAACCCCCGGGACAGCAATTCACCCCTCCACTTT; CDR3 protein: CASSNPRDSNSPLHF
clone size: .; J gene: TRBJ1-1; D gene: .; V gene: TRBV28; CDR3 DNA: TGTGCCAGCAGTTTAATCCAGGGCCCCGACGACACTGAAGCTTTCTTT; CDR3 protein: CASSLIQGPDDTEAFF
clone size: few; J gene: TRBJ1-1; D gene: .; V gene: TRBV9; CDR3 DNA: TGTGCCAGCAGCGTAGGGCAGGCCAACACTGAAGCTTTCTTT; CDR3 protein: CASSVGQANTEAFF
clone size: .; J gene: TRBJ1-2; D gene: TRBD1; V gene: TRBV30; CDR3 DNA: TGTGCCTGGAGTGCGGACAGGGAGTACTATGGCTACACCTTC; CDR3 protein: CAWSADREYYGYTF
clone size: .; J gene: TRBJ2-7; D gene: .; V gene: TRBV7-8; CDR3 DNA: TGTGCCAGCAGCTTAAGGACAGCCGGCTACGAGCAGTACTTC; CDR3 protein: CASSLRTAGYEQYF
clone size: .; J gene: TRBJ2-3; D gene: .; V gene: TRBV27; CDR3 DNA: TGTGCCAGCAGTCCGCGGACTGGCACAGATACGCAGTATTTT; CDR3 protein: CASSPRTGTDTQYF
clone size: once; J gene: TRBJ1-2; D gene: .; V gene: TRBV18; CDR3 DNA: TGTGCCAGCTCACCAGTATCAACACCGCCTAACTATGGCTACACCTTC; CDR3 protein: CASSPVSTPPNYGYTF
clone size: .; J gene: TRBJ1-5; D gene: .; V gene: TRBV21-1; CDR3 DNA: TGTGCCAGCAGCAACACCGGGACAGTGATTAGCAATCAGCCCCAGCATTTT; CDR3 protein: CASSNTGTVISNQPQHF
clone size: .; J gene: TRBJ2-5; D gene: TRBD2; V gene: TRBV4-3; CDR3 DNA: TGCGCCAGCAGCCAAGAGGGCAAACTAGCGCCTCCGGAGACCCAGTACTTC; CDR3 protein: CASSQEGKLAPPETQYF
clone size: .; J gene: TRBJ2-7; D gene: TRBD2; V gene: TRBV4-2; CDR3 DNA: TGTGCCAGCAGCCAAGATGAGCGGTCGTCGAGCGGGGGGGCGTTCGAGCAGTACTTC; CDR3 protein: CASSQDERSSSGGAFEQYF